The present T cell receptor beta chain was sequenced within a study of T cell responses to AZD1222 COVID-19 vaccine. Study results and caveats: Donors skewed white British and female; clonal diversity was possibly underestimated. Spike-specific TCR breadth rose after two AZD1222 doses, and depth rose as well.

Trimming at V came to 5 bases and at J to 2 bases, leaving 9 bases not matched to a gene. Germline-derived CDR1 and CDR2 are SGHRS and YFSETQ. The CDR3 is 16 residues long. Clones were sequenced by immunoSEQ multiplex PCR, and TCRdb holds only the in-frame ones, with some missing. The sample carries about 98,000 clones, almost 85% recorded once. A remark on this clone: Its antigen is currently unknown.

The receptor comes from an adult in good health. The sample in question was peripheral blood, obtained on day 0 of AZD1222 vaccination. The rearrangement links TRBV5-1 to TRBJ2-1; 8 bases align to TRBD1. The CDR3 sequence: CASSPYGTGPYNEQFF. DNA of the CDR3: TGCGCCAGCAGTCCATACGGGACAGGTCCCTACAATGAGCAGTTCTTC.